This T cell receptor beta chain was captured by sequencing in a study of Tregs in tolerant kidney transplant recipients. Study results and limitations: Biological reproducibility was not directly addressed, but technical replication error appeared minimal. Changing PCR primers prevented nucleotide comparison between some patients' samples.

Related graft donors supplied nonmyeloablative bone marrow transplants, and mixed chimerism was transient. Thawed PBMCs were FACS-sorted into unstimulated CD4+CD25+CD127- regulatory T cells, CD4+CD25- non-regulatory cells, CD4 and CD8 cells. Some clones are missing from TCRdb's copy, which holds only in-frame ones; the method was immunoSEQ multiplex PCR. The sample shows fewer than 95,000 clones, 93% of them seen only once. Concerning this clone: Its antigen remains unknown.

Trimming at V came to 3 bases and at J to 8 bases, leaving 7 bases not matched to a gene. The CDR3 contains 15 residues. Germline lookup yields CDR1 SGHNT and CDR2 YYREEE (reference sequence). The input for sequencing was CD4+ T cells from blood (PBMCs), taken 12 months after the transplant. The receptor was derived from a human patient who received a combined kidney and bone marrow transplant. Some of the T cells might come from the graft donor. The chain uses TRBV5-4 and TRBJ2-1; 11 nucleotides agree with TRBD2. This chain's CDR3 is CASSYSGRALDEQFF. Written as DNA, the CDR3 is TGTGCCAGCAGCTATAGCGGGAGGGCCTTAGATGAGCAGTTCTTC.